Listed below are T cell receptor beta chains from one sample, sequenced in a study of blood T cells in healthy people across ages. TCRdb passed the 5' RACE reads through MiXCR, listing each CDR3 protein once. Counted here are more than 750,000 distinct CDR3 sequences, just under 30% occurring once; the ten biggest clones make up roughly 10%. The same data also went into a second study, on T cells of mothers and their children.

The sequenced material came from blood. These TCRs come from a woman aged 40 to 50 in good health. The conserved cysteine and the conserved F or W are not part of the CDR3 here. Each record gives: V gene, J gene, D gene, CDR3 protein. D genes are given only for firm matches.

V: TRBV7-9; J: TRBJ2-3; D: NA; CDR3: ASSLPTIAETSTDTQY
V: TRBV5-1; J: TRBJ2-7; D: NA; CDR3: ASSLATGWKGEQY
V: TRBV7-2; J: TRBJ2-1; D: NA; CDR3: ASSPNRSPYNEQF
V: TRBV28; J: TRBJ2-7; D: NA; CDR3: ASSLQRQRPPYEQY
V: TRBV20-1; J: TRBJ2-5; D: NA; CDR3: SAGFTQETQY
V: TRBV28; J: TRBJ2-3; D: NA; CDR3: ASIGFSDTQY
V: TRBV4-1; J: TRBJ2-7; D: NA; CDR3: ASSQDPSMGLGASYEQY
V: TRBV7-3; J: TRBJ2-3; D: TRBD2; CDR3: ASSLGGKTGTQY
V: TRBV28; J: TRBJ2-5; D: NA; CDR3: ASSFPLRGGPVQETQY
V: TRBV7-2; J: TRBJ1-6; D: NA; CDR3: ASSLVTGPIYNSPLH
V: TRBV9; J: TRBJ2-3; D: NA; CDR3: ASSVEATSGTDTQY
V: TRBV20-1; J: TRBJ2-7; D: NA; CDR3: SAPGPSRRSYEQY
V: TRBV6-6; J: TRBJ1-2; D: NA; CDR3: ASSYEDGIPNYGYT
V: TRBV28; J: TRBJ1-2; D: NA; CDR3: ASSSNSRGSDYGYT
V: TRBV12-3/TRBV12-4; J: TRBJ2-6; D: TRBD1; CDR3: ASRWTGAGANVLT
V: TRBV5-6; J: TRBJ1-4; D: NA; CDR3: ASSSGGNEKLF
V: TRBV20-1; J: TRBJ2-1; D: NA; CDR3: SAKLAGSYNEQF
V: TRBV15; J: TRBJ2-1; D: TRBD1; CDR3: ATSRDFGTVNEQF
V: TRBV5-1; J: TRBJ2-3; D: TRBD1; CDR3: ASSKGDSRTDTQY
V: TRBV7-9; J: TRBJ1-1; D: NA; CDR3: ASSESTVNTEAF
V: TRBV27; J: TRBJ2-6; D: NA; CDR3: ASSFRQAVLSGANVLT
V: TRBV7-3; J: TRBJ2-1; D: NA; CDR3: ASSEGDSCNEQF
V: TRBV7-9; J: TRBJ2-5; D: NA; CDR3: ASSSRTTQETQY
V: TRBV7-3; J: TRBJ1-1; D: NA; CDR3: ASNLEGRTEAF